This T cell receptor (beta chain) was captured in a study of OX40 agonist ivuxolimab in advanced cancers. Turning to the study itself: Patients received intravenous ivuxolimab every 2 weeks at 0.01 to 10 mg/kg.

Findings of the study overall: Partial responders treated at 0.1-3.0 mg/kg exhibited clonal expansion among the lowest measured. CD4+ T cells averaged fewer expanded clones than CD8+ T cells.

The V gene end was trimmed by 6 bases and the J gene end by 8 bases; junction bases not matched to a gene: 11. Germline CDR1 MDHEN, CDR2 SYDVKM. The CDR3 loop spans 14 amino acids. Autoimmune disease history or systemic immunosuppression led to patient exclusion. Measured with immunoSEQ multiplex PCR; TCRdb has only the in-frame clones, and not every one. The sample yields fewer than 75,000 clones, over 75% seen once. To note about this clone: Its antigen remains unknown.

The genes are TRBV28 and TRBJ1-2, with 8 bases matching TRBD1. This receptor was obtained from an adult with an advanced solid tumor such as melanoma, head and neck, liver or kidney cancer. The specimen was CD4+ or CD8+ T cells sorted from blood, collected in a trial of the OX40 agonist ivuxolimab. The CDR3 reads CASRRAIRGPGYTF. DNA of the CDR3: TGTGCCAGCAGGCGAGCGATCAGGGGGCCCGGCTACACCTTC.